This section outlines one T cell receptor beta chain sequence together with its context. The sample comes from a study of blood T cell repertoires in COVID-19. Measured with immunoSEQ multiplex PCR; TCRdb has only the in-frame clones, and not every one. Here the sample spans approximately 90,000 clones, roughly 88% being singletons. The CDR3 consists of 16 residues. CDR1 and CDR2 (germline): SGHTA, FQGTGA. V gave up 5 bases and J gave up 0 bases; unmatched junction bases: 8. Sequenced material: peripheral blood. The receptor was isolated from a woman of 80 years or more with active or convalescent COVID-19. V gene TRBV7-3 combines with J gene TRBJ2-7; 9 bases are a match to TRBD1. CDR3 amino acids: CASSLGTGTGSYEQYF. The DNA of the CDR3 is TGTGCCAGCAGCCTGGGGACAGGGACTGGCTCCTACGAGCAGTACTTC.